This TCR beta chain was recorded in a study of CD8+CD57+ T cells in acquired aplastic anemia. Study overall: Average DNA yield from sorted CD4+ and CD8+ cells was around 3 ug.

On this clonotype itself: No antigen is known for it.

Genomic DNA acted as the template from which TCR beta VDJ combination and CDR3 sequence profiling were carried out. TCRdb itself ran the reads through MiXCR, one entry per CDR3 protein. The sample has about 190,000 distinct CDR3 sequences, around 65% seen once; the top ten hold 46%. Overall study findings and caveats: Overlap between patients and controls comprised roughly 30 CD8+ CDR3 sequences.

V lost 0 bases and J 3 bases, leaving 20 bases between the germline ends. The germline V gene encodes CDR1 WNHNN and CDR2 SYGVQD (reference sequence). CDR3 length: 18 residues. The sample comprised sorted CD4+, CD8+, or CD8+CD57+ T cells (not recorded which) from PBMCs. The TCR originated in a human donor with severe aplastic anemia or a healthy control (not recorded which). The rearrangement links TRBV10-1 to TRBJ2-5; the D gene could be TRBD1 or TRBD2 (5 bases each). CDR3: CASSESTGMQGGEETQYF. In DNA form, the CDR3 reads TGCGCCAGCAGTGAGTCAACGGGAATGCAGGGCGGAGAAGAGACCCAGTACTTC.